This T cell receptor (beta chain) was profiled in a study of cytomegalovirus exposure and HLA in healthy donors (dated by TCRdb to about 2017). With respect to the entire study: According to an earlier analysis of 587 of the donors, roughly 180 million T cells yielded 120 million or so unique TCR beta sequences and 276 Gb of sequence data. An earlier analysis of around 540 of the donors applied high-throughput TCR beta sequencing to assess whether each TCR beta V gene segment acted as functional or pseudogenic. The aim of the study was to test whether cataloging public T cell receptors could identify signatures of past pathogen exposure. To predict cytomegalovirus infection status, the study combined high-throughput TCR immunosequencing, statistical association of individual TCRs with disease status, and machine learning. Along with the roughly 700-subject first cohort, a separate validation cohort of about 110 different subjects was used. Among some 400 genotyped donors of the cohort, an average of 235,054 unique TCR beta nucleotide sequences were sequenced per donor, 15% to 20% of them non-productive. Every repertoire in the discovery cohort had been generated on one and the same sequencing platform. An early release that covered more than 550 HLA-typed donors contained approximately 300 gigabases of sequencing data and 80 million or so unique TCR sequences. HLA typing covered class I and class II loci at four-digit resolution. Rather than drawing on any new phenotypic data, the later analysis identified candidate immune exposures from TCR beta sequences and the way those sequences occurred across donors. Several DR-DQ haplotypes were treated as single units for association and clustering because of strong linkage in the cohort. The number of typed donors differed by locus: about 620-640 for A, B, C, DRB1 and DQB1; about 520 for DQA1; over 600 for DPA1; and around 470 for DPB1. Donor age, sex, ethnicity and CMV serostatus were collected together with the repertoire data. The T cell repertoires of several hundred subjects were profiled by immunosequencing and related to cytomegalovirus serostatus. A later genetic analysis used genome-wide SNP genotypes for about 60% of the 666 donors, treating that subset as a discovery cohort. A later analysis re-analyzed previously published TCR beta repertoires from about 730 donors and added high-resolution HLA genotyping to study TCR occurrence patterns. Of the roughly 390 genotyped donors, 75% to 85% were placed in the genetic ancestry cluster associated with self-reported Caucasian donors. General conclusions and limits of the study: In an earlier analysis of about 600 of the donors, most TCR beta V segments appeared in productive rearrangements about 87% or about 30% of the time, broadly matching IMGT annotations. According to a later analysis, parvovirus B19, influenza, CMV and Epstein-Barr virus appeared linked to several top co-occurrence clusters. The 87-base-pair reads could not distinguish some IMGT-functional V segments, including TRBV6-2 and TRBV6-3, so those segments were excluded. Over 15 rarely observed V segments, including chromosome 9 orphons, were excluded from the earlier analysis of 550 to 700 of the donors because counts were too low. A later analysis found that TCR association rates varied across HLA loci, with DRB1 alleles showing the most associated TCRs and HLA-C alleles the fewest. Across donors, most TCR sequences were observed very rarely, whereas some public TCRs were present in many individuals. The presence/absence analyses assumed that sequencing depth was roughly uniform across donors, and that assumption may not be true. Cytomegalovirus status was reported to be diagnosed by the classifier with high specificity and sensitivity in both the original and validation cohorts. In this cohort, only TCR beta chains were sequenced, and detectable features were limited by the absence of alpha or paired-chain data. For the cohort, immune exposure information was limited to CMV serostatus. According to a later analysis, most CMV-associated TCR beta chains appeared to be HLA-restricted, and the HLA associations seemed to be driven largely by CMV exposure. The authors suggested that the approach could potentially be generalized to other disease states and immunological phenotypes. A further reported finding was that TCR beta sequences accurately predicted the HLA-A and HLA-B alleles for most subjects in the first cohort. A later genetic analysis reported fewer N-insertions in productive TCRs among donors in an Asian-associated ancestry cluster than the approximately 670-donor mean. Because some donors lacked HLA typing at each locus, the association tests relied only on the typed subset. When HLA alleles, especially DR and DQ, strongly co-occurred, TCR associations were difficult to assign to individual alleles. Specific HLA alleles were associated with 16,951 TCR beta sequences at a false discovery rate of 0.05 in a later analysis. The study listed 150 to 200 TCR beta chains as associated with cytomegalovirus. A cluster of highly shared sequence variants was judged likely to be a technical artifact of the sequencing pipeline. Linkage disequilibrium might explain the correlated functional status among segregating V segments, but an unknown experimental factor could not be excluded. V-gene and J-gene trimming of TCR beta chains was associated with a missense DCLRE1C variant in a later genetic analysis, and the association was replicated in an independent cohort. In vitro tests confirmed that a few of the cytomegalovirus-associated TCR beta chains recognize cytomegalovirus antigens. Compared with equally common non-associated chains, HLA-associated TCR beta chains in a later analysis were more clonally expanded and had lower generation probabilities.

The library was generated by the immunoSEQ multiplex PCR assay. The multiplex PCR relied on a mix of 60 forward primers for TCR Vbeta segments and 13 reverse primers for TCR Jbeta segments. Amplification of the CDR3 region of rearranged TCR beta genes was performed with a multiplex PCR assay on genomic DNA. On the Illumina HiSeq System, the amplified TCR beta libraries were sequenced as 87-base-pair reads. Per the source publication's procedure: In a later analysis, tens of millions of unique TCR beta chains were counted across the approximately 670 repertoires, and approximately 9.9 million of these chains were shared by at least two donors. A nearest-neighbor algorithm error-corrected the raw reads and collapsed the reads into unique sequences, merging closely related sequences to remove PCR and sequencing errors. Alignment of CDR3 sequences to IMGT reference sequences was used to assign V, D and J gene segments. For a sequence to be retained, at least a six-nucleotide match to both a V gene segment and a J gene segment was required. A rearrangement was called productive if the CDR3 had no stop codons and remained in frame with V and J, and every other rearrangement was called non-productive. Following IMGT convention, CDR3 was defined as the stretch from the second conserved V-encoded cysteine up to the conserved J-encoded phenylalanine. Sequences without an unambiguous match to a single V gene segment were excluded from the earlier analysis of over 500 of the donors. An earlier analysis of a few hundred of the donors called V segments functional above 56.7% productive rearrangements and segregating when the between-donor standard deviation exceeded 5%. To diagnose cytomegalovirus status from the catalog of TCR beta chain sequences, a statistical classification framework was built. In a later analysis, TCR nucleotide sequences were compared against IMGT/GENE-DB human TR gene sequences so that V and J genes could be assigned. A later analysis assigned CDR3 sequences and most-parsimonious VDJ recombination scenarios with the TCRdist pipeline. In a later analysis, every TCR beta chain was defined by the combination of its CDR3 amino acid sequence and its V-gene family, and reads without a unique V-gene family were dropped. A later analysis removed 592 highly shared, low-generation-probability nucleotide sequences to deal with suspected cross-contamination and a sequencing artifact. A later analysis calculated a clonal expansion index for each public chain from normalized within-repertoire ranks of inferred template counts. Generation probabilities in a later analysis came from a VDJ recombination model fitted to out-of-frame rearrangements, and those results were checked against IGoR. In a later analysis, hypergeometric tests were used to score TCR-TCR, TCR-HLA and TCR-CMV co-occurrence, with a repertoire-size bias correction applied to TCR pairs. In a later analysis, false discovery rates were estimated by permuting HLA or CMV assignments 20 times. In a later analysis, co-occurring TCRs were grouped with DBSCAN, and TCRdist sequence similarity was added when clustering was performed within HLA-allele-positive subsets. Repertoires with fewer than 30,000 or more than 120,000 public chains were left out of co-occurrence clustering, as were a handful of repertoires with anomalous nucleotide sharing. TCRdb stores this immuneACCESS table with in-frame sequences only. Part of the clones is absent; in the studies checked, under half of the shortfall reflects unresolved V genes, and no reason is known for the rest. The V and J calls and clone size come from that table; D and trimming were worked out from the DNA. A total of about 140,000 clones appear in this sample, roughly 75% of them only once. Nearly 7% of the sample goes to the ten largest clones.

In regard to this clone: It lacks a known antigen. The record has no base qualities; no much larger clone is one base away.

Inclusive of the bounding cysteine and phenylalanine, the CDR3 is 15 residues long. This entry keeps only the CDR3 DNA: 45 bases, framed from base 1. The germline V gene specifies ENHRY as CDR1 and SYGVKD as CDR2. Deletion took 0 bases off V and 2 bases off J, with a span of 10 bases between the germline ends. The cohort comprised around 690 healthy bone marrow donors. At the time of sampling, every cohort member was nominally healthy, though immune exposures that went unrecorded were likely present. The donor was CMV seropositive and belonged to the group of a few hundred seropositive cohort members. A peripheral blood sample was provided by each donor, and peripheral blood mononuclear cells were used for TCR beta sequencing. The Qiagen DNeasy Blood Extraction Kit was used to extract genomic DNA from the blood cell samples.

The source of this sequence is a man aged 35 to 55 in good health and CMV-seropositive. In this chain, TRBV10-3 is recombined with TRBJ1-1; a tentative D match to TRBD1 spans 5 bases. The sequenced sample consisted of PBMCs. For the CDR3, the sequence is CAISESGRTNTEAFF. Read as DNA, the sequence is TGTGCCATCAGTGAGTCAGGCAGGACAAACACTGAAGCTTTCTTT.